This T cell receptor beta chain is from a study of blood T cell repertoires in COVID-19. Study-wide background: The United States, Italy and Spain provided the acute and convalescent COVID-19 samples. T cells, B-cell-depleted T cells, or PBMCs provided the cDNA or gDNA that served as material.

The sample holds one count of this clone. In the original analysis: The authors estimated nucleated cell counts from reference gene primer amplification. Generated by immunoSEQ multiplex PCR, the TCRdb table keeps only in-frame clones and is missing some. Clone size and V and J calls were adopted from that table, with D and trimming inferred from the DNA. The sample has 52,000 or so clones, about 89% seen once. The clonotype originates from a human donor in a cohort sampled during active COVID-19. Sequencing used peripheral blood.

CDR3 sequence (DNA): TGTGCCAGCAGTCTCGGACTGAGGATGAACACTGAAGCTTTCTTT. Translated, it gives CASSLGLRMNTEAFF. The genes are TRBV27 and TRBJ1-1; D gene ambiguous. Germline CDR1 reads MNHEY; CDR2 reads SMNVEV (reference sequence). The germline V and J ends were trimmed by 5 bases and 0 bases, with 13 bases remaining between them. CDR3 size: 15 residues.